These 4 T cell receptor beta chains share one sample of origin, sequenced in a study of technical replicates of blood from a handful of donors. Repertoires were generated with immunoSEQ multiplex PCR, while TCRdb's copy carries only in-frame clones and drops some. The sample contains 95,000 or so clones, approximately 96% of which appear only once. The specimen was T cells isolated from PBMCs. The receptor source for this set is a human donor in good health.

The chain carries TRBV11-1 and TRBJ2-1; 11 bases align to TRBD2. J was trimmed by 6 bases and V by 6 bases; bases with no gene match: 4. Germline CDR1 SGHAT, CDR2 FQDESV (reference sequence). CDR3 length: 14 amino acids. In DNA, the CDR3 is TGTGCCAGCAGTTCCGGGACTAGCGGCAATGAGCAGTTCTTC. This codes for CASSSGTSGNEQFF.

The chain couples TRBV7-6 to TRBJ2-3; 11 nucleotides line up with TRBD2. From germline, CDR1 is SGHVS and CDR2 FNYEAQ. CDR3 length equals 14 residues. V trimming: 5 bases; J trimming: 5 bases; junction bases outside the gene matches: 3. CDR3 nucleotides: TGTGCCAGCAGCCGTAGCGGGGGGGGAGATACGCAGTATTTT. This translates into CASSRSGGGDTQYF.

In DNA, the CDR3 is TGTGCCAGCTCAGACCTCGACTCCCCCTACGAGCAGTACTTC. Residues: CASSDLDSPYEQYF. This chain links TRBV18 with TRBJ2-7, with D uncertain. This CDR3 contains 14 residues. V lost 5 bases to trimming and J lost 2 bases, with 13 bases between them. Germline CDR1 reads KGHSH; CDR2 reads LQKENI.

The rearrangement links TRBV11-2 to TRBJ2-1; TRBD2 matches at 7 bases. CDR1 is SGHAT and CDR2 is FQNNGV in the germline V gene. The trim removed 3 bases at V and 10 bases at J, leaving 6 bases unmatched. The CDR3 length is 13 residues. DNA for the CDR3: TGTGCCAGCAGCTTTGGGACTATTAAGGAGCAGTTCTTC. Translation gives CASSFGTIKEQFF.